Each of the 22 T cell receptor beta chains below was sequenced from the same sample in a study of technical replicates of blood from a handful of donors. Some clones are missing from TCRdb's copy, which holds only in-frame ones; the method was immunoSEQ multiplex PCR. This sample yields around 78,000 clones, of which nearly 95% are seen a single time; 0.26% belongs to the top ten. The sample taken for sequencing was T cells isolated from PBMCs. The receptors were gathered from a human donor in good health.

The rearrangement links TRBV4-1 to TRBJ1-4; 8 nucleotides line up with TRBD1. V was clipped by 3 bases and J by 6 bases; unmatched bases: 9. The CDR3 has 16 amino acids. Germline CDR1 MGHRA, CDR2 YSYEKL. CDR3 sequence reads: CASSQLGTGQDEKLFF. Written as DNA, the CDR3 is TGCGCCAGCAGCCAGCTAGGGACAGGTCAAGATGAAAAACTGTTTTTT.

The chain's CDR3 is CASSLGGAPGNTIYF. CDR3 DNA sequence: TGTGCCAGCAGCTTGGGGGGGGCACCGGGAAACACCATATATTTT. The J gene is TRBJ1-3, the V gene TRBV7-3, with D tentatively TRBD1 (6 bases). The V gene's germline CDR1 is SGHTA and CDR2 FQGTGA. The ends were cut back, 3 bases at V and 4 bases at J, with 13 bases in the middle. The CDR3 sequence is 15 residues long.

The chain combines TRBV10-1 with TRBJ2-7; weak D call: TRBD2 (5 bases). The CDR3 spans 13 residues. CDR1 WNHNN and CDR2 SYGVQD come from the germline V gene (reference sequence). The V and J ends lost 3 bases and 0 bases respectively, with 6 bases between them. CDR3 region: CASSEGSSYEQYF. CDR3 DNA sequence: TGCGCCAGCAGTGAAGGGAGCTCCTACGAGCAGTACTTC.

The gene calls are TRBV7-3 and TRBJ2-3; D may be TRBD1 (5 bases). CDR3 length: 15 residues. Trimming took off 5 bases at V and 0 bases at J, with 12 bases between the two ends. CDR1 is SGHTA and CDR2 is FQGTGA in the germline V gene. The CDR3 region is CASSQNRISTDTQYF. The CDR3 DNA is TGTGCCAGCAGCCAAAACAGGATCAGCACAGATACGCAGTATTTT. Combining the CDR3 with reference TRBV7-3 and TRBJ2-3 gives the whole variable domain GAGVSQTPSNKVTEKGKYVELRCDPISGHTALYWYRQSLGQGPEFLIYFQGTGAADDSGLPNDRFFAVRPEGSVSTLKIQRTERGDSAVYLCASSQNRISTDTQYFGPGTRLTVL.

The chain recombines TRBV30 with TRBJ1-2, with TRBD1 as a possible D gene (5 bases). The V end lost 0 bases, the J end lost 6 bases, and 17 bases lay between the germline ends. The germline V gene encodes CDR1 GTSNPN and CDR2 SVGIG (reference sequence). This CDR3 is built from 15 residues. The chain's CDR3 is CAWSVWGQGSNGYTF. The CDR3 nucleotides read TGTGCCTGGAGTGTATGGGGCCAGGGCAGTAATGGCTACACCTTC.

The genes are TRBV2 and TRBJ2-1, with 12 bases identical to TRBD2. With 5 bases clipped from V and 6 bases from J, the junction kept 5 bases outside the gene matches. Germline V gives CDR1 SNHLY, CDR2 FYNNEI. CDR3 length: 15 residues. Here the CDR3 DNA reads TGTGCCAGCAGTAATGGACTAGCGGGGACCAATGAGCAGTTCTTC. Translated, it gives CASSNGLAGTNEQFF.

The rearrangement joins TRBV25-1 to TRBJ2-7; 13 bases are shared with TRBD2. Germline lookup yields CDR1 MGHDK and CDR2 SYGVNS. V shed 3 bases, J shed 5 bases, and the junction held 13 bases outside the gene matches. CDR3 length: 18 residues. The chain's CDR3 is CASSDTDKGLAGSDEQYF. The CDR3 DNA reads as TGTGCCAGCAGTGATACAGATAAGGGACTAGCGGGGTCCGACGAGCAGTACTTC.

CDR3 sequence (DNA): TGTGCCATCAGAATGACAGGGGATAATGAAGCTTTCTTT. It translates to CAIRMTGDNEAFF. J is TRBJ1-1 and V is TRBV10-3; 8 bases line up with TRBD1. CDR1 is ENHRY, CDR2 SYGVKD, per germline. This CDR3 spans 13 amino acids. The V segment lost 6 bases and the J segment 7 bases; nucleotides outside the gene matches: 7.

The V call is TRBV6-5, the J call TRBJ1-2; 10 nucleotides match TRBD1. The V gene end was trimmed by 4 bases and the J gene end by 2 bases; junction bases not matched to a gene: 4. Per the germline V gene, CDR1 is MNHEY and CDR2 is SVGAGI. The CDR3 consists of 15 residues. The CDR3 region is CASSFWTGGNYGYTF. In DNA form, the CDR3 reads TGTGCCAGCAGTTTTTGGACAGGGGGAAACTATGGCTACACCTTC.

V is TRBV27 and J is TRBJ2-3, with TRBD2 matching over 9 bases. After removal of 6 bases from V and 2 bases from J, the junction contained 3 bases not matched to a gene. The CDR3 is 14 residues long. Germline assignment: CDR1 MNHEY and CDR2 SMNVEV (reference sequence). CDR3 region: CASRLAGATDTQYF. CDR3 sequence (DNA): TGTGCCAGCAGGTTAGCGGGAGCCACAGATACGCAGTATTTT.

The V gene is TRBV5-6, the J gene TRBJ2-5; a possible D gene is TRBD1 (6 bases). The CDR3 sequence is 14 residues long. Germline CDR1 SGHDT, CDR2 YYEEEE. With 3 bases removed from V and 4 bases from J, the gap between germline ends came to 13 bases. The chain's CDR3 is CASSSTVDRETQYF. CDR3 nucleotide sequence: TGTGCCAGCAGCTCCACCGTGGACAGAGAGACCCAGTACTTC.

This clone has just one count. The chain employs TRBV5-8 and TRBJ2-7; tentatively, D is TRBD1 (5 bases). Germline CDR1 reads SGHTS; CDR2 reads YDEGEE. The CDR3 spans 16 residues. Trimming stripped 5 bases from V and 3 bases from J, with 21 bases between. This chain's CDR3 is CASSLKPVNRIYEQYF. In nucleotides, the CDR3 is TGTGCCAGCAGTTTGAAGCCTGTAAACAGGATCTACGAGCAGTACTTC. Using reference TRBV5-8 and TRBJ2-7 for the parts outside the CDR3, the full variable domain is EAGVTQSPTHLIKTRGQQATLRCSPISGHTSVYWYQQALGLGLQFLLWYDEGEERNRGNFPPRFSGRQFPNYSSELNVNALELEDSALYLCASSLKPVNRIYEQYFGPGTRLTVT.

The chain recombines TRBV7-6 with TRBJ1-4; perhaps TRBD1 as D (5 bases). CDR1 SGHVS and CDR2 FNYEAQ come from the germline V gene. Trimming cost V 1 base and J 5 bases, with 11 bases left between them. The CDR3 extends over 15 amino acids. Here the CDR3 DNA reads TGTGCCAGCAGCTTAGGGGGGGGTAGGAATGAAAAACTGTTTTTT. As protein: CASSLGGGRNEKLFF.

The chain joins TRBV19 to TRBJ2-2, with 8 bases lining up with TRBD1. CDR1 and CDR2 from the germline V gene are LNHDA and SQIVND (reference sequence). The CDR3 length is 13 residues. V gave up 6 bases and J gave up 6 bases; unmatched junction bases: 3. As DNA, the CDR3 is TGTGCCAGTAGCCTACAGGGGGCCGGGGAGCTGTTTTTT. The encoded protein is CASSLQGAGELFF.

The CDR3 nucleotides are TGTGCCAGCAGCCAAGATCAAGCGGGGGGGCCCCACAATGAGCAGTTCTTC. This translates into CASSQDQAGGPHNEQFF. This rearrangement joins TRBV4-2 to TRBJ2-1; 10 positions agree with TRBD2. The trim removed 0 bases at V and 5 bases at J, leaving 7 bases unmatched. Germline CDR1 and CDR2: LGHNA and YNFKEQ. This CDR3 is 17 amino acids long.

V and J are TRBV27 and TRBJ1-5, with unresolved D. The length of the CDR3 is 13 residues. Trimming removed 8 bases from V and 4 bases from J, with 12 bases in between. Per germline, CDR1 MNHEY and CDR2 SMNVEV (reference sequence). CDR3 in amino acids: CASGRGGNQPQHF. DNA of the CDR3: TGTGCCAGCGGCCGCGGAGGGAATCAGCCCCAGCATTTT.

This chain connects TRBV7-6 to TRBJ1-1; 7 bases match TRBD1. V was pared by 4 bases and J by 5 bases, with 7 bases of the junction left unmatched. CDR1 is SGHVS and CDR2 is FNYEAQ in the germline V gene. The CDR3 extends over 14 amino acids. CDR3 DNA: TGTGCCAGCAGCTCGGCTGTCAGGGGGACTGAAGCTTTCTTT. Residues: CASSSAVRGTEAFF.

The V call is TRBV7-8, the J call TRBJ1-5; tentative D call: TRBD1 (6 bases). This CDR3 has 17 amino acids. V was cut by 2 bases and J by 1 base, with 15 bases left in between. Germline V gene lookup returns CDR1 SGHVS and CDR2 FQNEAQ. CDR3 coding DNA: TGTGCCAGCAGCTTACACCCCAGGGGAATAAGCAATCAGCCCCAGCATTTT. Protein sequence: CASSLHPRGISNQPQHF. The whole variable domain, filled in from reference TRBV7-8 and TRBJ1-5, reads GAGVSQSPRYKVAKRGQDVALRCDPISGHVSLFWYQQALGQGPEFLTYFQNEAQLDKSGLPSDRFFAERPEGSVSTLKIQRTQQEDSAVYLCASSLHPRGISNQPQHFGDGTRLSIL.

This chain uses TRBV2 with TRBJ2-7; D may be TRBD2 (5 bases). Germline V gives CDR1 SNHLY, CDR2 FYNNEI. CDR3 length: 14 residues. V was clipped by 5 bases and J by 1 base, with 12 bases between them. The CDR3 spells CASSFASGSYEQYF. The CDR3 region has the DNA TGTGCCAGCAGTTTTGCATCGGGATCCTACGAGCAGTACTTC.

The rearrangement uses TRBV9 and TRBJ2-7; the D gene is possibly TRBD2 (6 bases). With 3 bases removed from V and 2 bases from J, the gap between germline ends came to 15 bases. The CDR3 has 15 residues. Germline V gene sequence: CDR1 SGDLS, CDR2 YYNGEE. In DNA, the CDR3 is TGTGCCAGCAGCGGGACCGGGACTGGGACCTACGAGCAGTACTTC. This codes for CASSGTGTGTYEQYF.

The V and J genes are TRBV6-4 and TRBJ2-2; 8 nucleotides align to TRBD2. CDR1 and CDR2 (germline): MRHNA, SNTAGT. The CDR3 contains 14 residues. The ends lost 6 bases at V and 6 bases at J; junction bases unmatched: 6. The CDR3 loop is CASSQGLDAGELFF. In nucleotides, the CDR3 is TGTGCCAGCAGCCAGGGACTAGACGCCGGGGAGCTGTTTTTT.

The chain recombines TRBV30 with TRBJ1-4, with 10 bases matching TRBD1. This CDR3 comprises 19 residues. V dropped 3 bases and J dropped 0; count of bases not matched to a gene: 13. Germline CDR1 GTSNPN, CDR2 SVGIG (reference sequence). The CDR3 nucleotides are TGTGCCTGGAGCCCTCTACTGGGACAGGGGCTTGCAACTAATGAAAAACTGTTTTTT. This gives the protein CAWSPLLGQGLATNEKLFF.